This entry describes one T cell receptor (beta chain). This record comes from a study of blood T cell repertoires in COVID-19. On the study more broadly: T cells, B-cell-depleted T cells, or PBMCs provided the cDNA or gDNA that served as material.

The protocol was immunoSEQ multiplex PCR, while the TCRdb copy is restricted to in-frame clones and leaves out a portion. The data show around 74,000 clones, with more than 75% seen just once and approximately 16% held by the top ten. CDR1 LGHNA and CDR2 YNFKEQ come from the germline V gene. CDR3 length: 15 residues. V was clipped by 6 bases and J by 0 bases; unmatched bases: 6. The rearrangement uses TRBV4-2 and TRBJ2-7; 9 positions match TRBD2. This clonotype was obtained from a woman aged 80 or over with active or convalescent COVID-19. Source material: peripheral blood. The CDR3, as DNA: TGTGCCAGCAGTACTGATAGCGGGGGCTCCTACGAGCAGTACTTC. Encoded protein: CASSTDSGGSYEQYF.